This T cell receptor (beta chain) was obtained from a study of blood T cell repertoires in COVID-19. Looking at the study overall: The United States, Italy and Spain were the sources of the acute and convalescent COVID-19 samples. Nucleic acid was either cDNA or gDNA, and it came from T cells, B-cell-depleted T cells, or PBMCs.

Per the original methods: The assay estimated nucleated cells by amplifying reference gene primers. Using immunoSEQ multiplex PCR, the repertoire was profiled, and TCRdb retains in-frame clones only, with some absent. The V and J calls and the clone size are those of that table, but D and trimming were determined from the DNA. This table has hundreds of thousands of clones, 86% appearing once. The CDR3 is 17 residues long. The V gene's germline CDR1 is GTSNPN and CDR2 SVGIG (reference sequence). With 0 bases removed from V and 3 bases from J, the gap between germline ends came to 17 bases. Input material: peripheral blood. The chain carries TRBV30 and TRBJ1-4, with D unresolved. This receptor was obtained from a woman aged 30 to 39 with active or convalescent COVID-19. CDR3 nucleotides: TGTGCCTGGAGTGTACTACCGTTGAGTAAGGCTAATGAAAAACTGTTTTTT. It codes for CAWSVLPLSKANEKLFF. The entire variable domain, with the rest obtained from reference TRBV30 and TRBJ1-4, is as follows: SQTIHQWPATLVQPVGSPLSLECTVEGTSNPNLYWYRQAAGRGLQLLFYSVGIGQISSEVPQNLSASRPQDRQFILSSKKLLLSDSGFYLCAWSVLPLSKANEKLFFGSGTQLSVL.